The 30 T cell receptor beta chains reported below all come from one sample, sequenced in a study of beta chain features in type 1 diabetes. What was sequenced were expressed TCRB transcripts, since all of the isolated RNA had been reverse transcribed. TCRdb's table, derived via immunoSEQ multiplex PCR, lists solely in-frame clones and lacks some. The sample consists of 140,000 or so clones, roughly 10% of them appearing once. Material for sequencing was naive CD4+ T cells from blood. The receptors derive from a man aged 18-30 years in good health.

V gene TRBV6-1 combines with J gene TRBJ2-3; no reliable D call. CDR1 and CDR2 from the germline V gene are MNHNS and SASEGT. CDR3 length: 14 amino acids. V lost 1 base, J lost 2 bases, and 7 bases lay in between. CDR3 coding DNA: TGTGCCAGCAGTGAAGGCGCAAACACAGATACGCAGTATTTT. Its translation: CASSEGANTDTQYF.

This clone was counted between two and nine times. CDR3 residues: CAWSGRQFSGNTIYF. DNA of the CDR3: TGTGCCTGGAGTGGTCGACAGTTCTCTGGAAACACCATATATTTT. V usage is TRBV30 and J usage is TRBJ1-3; TRBD1 is a possible D gene (5 bases). There are 15 residues in the CDR3. Germline assignment: CDR1 GTSNPN and CDR2 SVGIG (reference sequence). The germline V and J ends were trimmed by 1 base and 0 bases, with 10 bases remaining between them.

There are a few counts of this clone. The CDR3 region has the DNA TGTGCCAGCCGTGAGTATAGCAATCAGCCCCAGCATTTT. This gives the protein CASREYSNQPQHF. The J gene is TRBJ1-5, the V gene TRBV28; the D is unclear. This CDR3 has 13 residues. V was shortened by 8 bases and J by 0 bases, with 8 bases between the two germline ends. Germline CDR1 MDHEN, CDR2 SYDVKM. The full variable domain, rest sourced from reference TRBV28 and TRBJ1-5, is DVKVTQSSRYLVKRTGEKVFLECVQDMDHENMFWYRQDPGLGLRLIYFSYDVKMKEKGDIPEGYSVSREKKERFSLILESASTNQTSMYLCASREYSNQPQHFGDGTRLSIL.

J is TRBJ2-5 and V is TRBV7-2; 12 bases are a match to TRBD2. Germline V gene data show CDR1 as SGHTA and CDR2 as FQGNSA. V dropped 1 base and J dropped 14; count of bases not matched to a gene: 2. The CDR3 runs 12 residues. The DNA for the CDR3 is TGTGCCAGCAGCTTAGGACTAGCGGGGGCCTACTTC. Protein sequence: CASSLGLAGAYF.

This clone was seen a handful of times. The rearrangement links TRBV4-3 to TRBJ2-5; D perhaps matches TRBD1 (6 bases). V gave up 0 bases and J gave up 5 bases, with 13 bases separating them. The germline CDR1 and CDR2 sequences are LGHNA and YSLEER. The CDR3 length is 15 residues. CDR3 in DNA: TGCGCCAGCAGCCAAGATAGGGGGTTCGGCGAGACCCAGTACTTC. Translating it yields CASSQDRGFGETQYF.

Here the CDR3 reads CAWETGAHERYF. The CDR3 DNA follows: TGTGCCTGGGAGACAGGGGCCCACGAAAGGTACTTC. The chain employs TRBV30 and TRBJ2-7, with 8 nucleotides matching TRBD1. The CDR3 spans 12 residues. CDR1 and CDR2 from the germline V gene are GTSNPN and SVGIG (reference sequence). Trimming removed 5 bases from V and 12 bases from J; junction bases left unmatched: 12.

This clone was picked up a small number of times. This chain links TRBV11-2 with TRBJ2-1; D not resolved. Trimming stripped 5 bases from V and 7 bases from J, with 9 bases between. The germline V gene has CDR1 SGHAT and CDR2 FQNNGV. The CDR3 runs to 12 residues. CDR3 in amino acids: CASSVNRNEQFF. The DNA of the CDR3 is TGTGCCAGCAGCGTCAATAGAAATGAGCAGTTCTTC.

V gene TRBV29-1 combines with J gene TRBJ2-3; unclear D gene. Germline V gives CDR1 SQVTM, CDR2 ANQGSEA. Trimming left V 4 bases short and J 0 bases short, with 8 bases between. The CDR3 covers 13 residues. CDR3 amino acids: CSVGARSTDTQYF. CDR3 bases: TGCAGCGTTGGGGCCAGAAGCACAGATACGCAGTATTTT.

This clone was recorded a few times. J is TRBJ2-2 and V is TRBV12-5, with D possibly matching TRBD2 (6 bases). Germline CDR1 reads LGHNT; CDR2 reads FRNRAP. V was pared by 2 bases and J by 0 bases, with 13 bases between. The CDR3 totals 17 residues. The CDR3 coding sequence is TGTGCTAGTGGTTTGTTGGACGGGAGAGCGAACACCGGGGAGCTGTTTTTT. This translates into CASGLLDGRANTGELFF.

This clone was counted only a few times. The chain is built from TRBV29-1 and TRBJ1-2; D is perhaps TRBD1 (5 bases). CDR3 length: 12 amino acids. Looked up from germline, CDR1 is SQVTM and CDR2 is ANQGSEA. V shed 7 bases and J shed 0 bases, with 9 bases lying between them. The CDR3 spells CSASGTNYGYTF. CDR3 in DNA: TGCAGCGCCTCAGGGACTAACTATGGCTACACCTTC.

The rearrangement links TRBV6-5 to TRBJ1-5, with D hard to call. Germline V gene sequence: CDR1 MNHEY, CDR2 SVGAGI. The CDR3 has 13 amino acids. The V gene lost 0 bases and the J gene lost 6 bases, with 6 bases spanning the gap. CDR3 DNA sequence: TGTGCCAGCAGTTACTCGACGGGTCAGCCCCAGCATTTT. It encodes CASSYSTGQPQHF.

There are a few counts of this clone. The chain recombines TRBV19 with TRBJ2-5, with unresolved D. V was cut by 4 bases and J by 4 bases, with 13 bases left in between. Germline CDR1 reads LNHDA; CDR2 reads SQIVND (reference sequence). The CDR3 is made up of 14 amino acids. CDR3 in DNA: TGTGCCAGTAGTACCACGCGGTTTGGAGAGACCCAGTACTTC. Residues: CASSTTRFGETQYF.

This clone is a singleton in its sample. The V call is TRBV6-6, the J call TRBJ2-1; 14 bases line up with TRBD2. Germline CDR1 and CDR2: MNHNY and SVGAGI (reference sequence). With 2 bases clipped from V and 10 bases from J, the junction kept 4 bases outside the gene matches. This CDR3 spans 15 amino acids. The CDR3 loop reads CASSYGLAGGGEQFF. The CDR3 DNA is TGTGCCAGCAGTTACGGACTAGCGGGGGGTGGGGAGCAGTTCTTC.

The genes are TRBV4-2 and TRBJ2-3; TRBD2 matches 10 bases. CDR3 size: 16 residues. Unmatched junction bases numbered 4, after V lost 0 bases and J lost 4 bases. Germline V gene lookup returns CDR1 LGHNA and CDR2 YNFKEQ. CDR3 protein: CASSQEKRGGADTQYF. The DNA of the CDR3 is TGTGCCAGCAGCCAAGAAAAGCGGGGGGGTGCAGATACGCAGTATTTT.

This clone was seen ten or more times. This sequence joins TRBV19 and TRBJ2-6; TRBD1 might be the D (5 bases). V was clipped by 3 bases and J by 2 bases, with 5 bases between them. The V gene's germline CDR1 is LNHDA and CDR2 SQIVND (reference sequence). This CDR3 spans 14 amino acids. CDR3 DNA sequence: TGTGCCAGTAGTATGACAGCTGGGGCCAACGTCCTGACTTTC. Protein product: CASSMTAGANVLTF.

The sample holds a few counts of this clone. The chain joins TRBV5-1 to TRBJ2-7, with 12 nucleotides matching TRBD2. From germline, CDR1 is SGHRS and CDR2 YFSETQ. CDR3 length: 14 amino acids. With V trimmed by 7 bases and J by 7 bases, 9 bases remained unmatched. For the CDR3, the DNA is TGCGCCAGCTCCTTCTCCGGGACTAGCGGGGAGCAGTACTTC. Translating gives CASSFSGTSGEQYF.

V is TRBV15 and J is TRBJ1-2, with D unresolved. Trimming took 3 bases from V and 5 from J, leaving 7 bases between them. From germline, CDR1 is LNHNV and CDR2 YYDKDF (reference sequence). The CDR3 has 12 residues. Written as DNA, the CDR3 is TGTGCCACCAGCAGGGACTTTTATGGCTACACCTTC. Translated: CATSRDFYGYTF. The full variable domain, with the rest looked up from reference TRBV15 and TRBJ1-2, is DAMVIQNPRYQVTQFGKPVTLSCSQTLNHNVMYWYQQKSSQAPKLLFHYYDKDFNNEADTPDNFQSRRPNTSFCFLDIRSPGLGDTAMYLCATSRDFYGYTFGSGTRLTVV.

Only a few counts were recorded for this clone. CDR3 protein: CASSQTSWNEQFF. CDR3 DNA sequence: TGCGCCAGCAGCCAGACTAGTTGGAATGAGCAGTTCTTC. The chain is built from TRBV4-3 and TRBJ2-1, with TRBD2 as a possible D gene (6 bases). Germline CDR1 and CDR2: LGHNA and YSLEER. This CDR3 has 13 amino acids. V lost 3 bases, J lost 7 bases, and 10 bases lay in between.

The chain uses TRBV6-5 and TRBJ2-7; 7 bases align to TRBD2. The trim removed 6 bases at V and 0 bases at J, leaving 5 bases unmatched. In germline, CDR1 is MNHEY, CDR2 SVGAGI. This CDR3 has 14 amino acids. CDR3 DNA sequence: TGTGCCAGCAGGGGCAGCGGGGACTCCTACGAGCAGTACTTC. It translates to CASRGSGDSYEQYF.

The chain has TRBV6-6 and TRBJ1-5, with a possible D match to TRBD1 (5 bases). The CDR3 covers 13 residues. Trimming removed 5 bases at V and 4 bases at J, with 9 bases between. Germline V gene data show CDR1 as MNHNY and CDR2 as SVGAGI (reference sequence). CDR3 in amino acids: CASSLTENQPQHF. CDR3 sequence (DNA): TGTGCCAGCAGTCTGACAGAAAATCAGCCCCAGCATTTT.

This clone turned up a few times. The rearrangement joins TRBV9 to TRBJ2-3, with D unclear. The V and J ends lost 2 bases and 4 bases respectively, with 11 bases between them. Looked up from germline, CDR1 is SGDLS and CDR2 is YYNGEE. The CDR3 extends over 14 amino acids. The CDR3 region is CASSVLGHADTQYF. CDR3 coding DNA: TGTGCCAGCAGCGTGCTGGGCCACGCAGATACGCAGTATTTT.

This clone has a count of ten or more. This CDR3 reads CASIGTTDTQYF. Written as DNA, the CDR3 is TGTGCCAGTATCGGGACTACAGATACGCAGTATTTT. The rearrangement joins TRBV19 to TRBJ2-3; D possibly corresponds to TRBD2 (6 bases). The V end was cut by 7 bases, the J end by 3 bases, with 8 bases between. Per the germline V gene, CDR1 is LNHDA and CDR2 is SQIVND (reference sequence). The CDR3 runs to 12 residues. Supplemented by reference TRBV19 and TRBJ2-3, the full variable domain reads DGGITQSPKYLFRKEGQNVTLSCEQNLNHDAMYWYRQDPGQGLRLIYYSQIVNDFQKGDIAEGYSVSREKKESFPLTVTSAQKNPTAFYLCASIGTTDTQYFGPGTRLTVL.

This clone was counted between two and nine times. V gene TRBV27 combines with J gene TRBJ2-7; D might be TRBD1 (5 bases). CDR1 is MNHEY and CDR2 is SMNVEV in the germline V gene (reference sequence). This CDR3 comprises 17 residues. Deletions cut 0 bases from V and 2 bases from J, with 17 bases between. The CDR3 protein is CASSLSGVGVGPYEQYF. CDR3 DNA: TGTGCCAGCAGTTTATCTGGGGTAGGGGTCGGCCCCTACGAGCAGTACTTC.

The rearrangement uses TRBV9 and TRBJ2-1, with 10 nucleotides matching TRBD1. V lost 0 bases, J lost 5 bases, and 5 bases stayed unmatched. The CDR3 is 16 residues long. Looked up from germline, CDR1 is SGDLS and CDR2 is YYNGEE. CDR3: CASSVGRDRGHNEQFF. CDR3 in DNA: TGTGCCAGCAGCGTAGGGAGGGACAGGGGACACAATGAGCAGTTCTTC.

There are a few counts of this clone. This rearrangement joins TRBV15 to TRBJ1-5, with D possibly being TRBD1 (6 bases). With 5 bases removed from V and 6 bases from J, the gap between germline ends came to 20 bases. Germline CDR1 reads LNHNV; CDR2 reads YYDKDF (reference sequence). The CDR3 length is 16 residues. CDR3 bases: TGTGCCACCAGCGGATACCGGGCCCAGGGGTCTCAGCCCCAGCATTTT. It specifies CATSGYRAQGSQPQHF.

In this sample, this clone turned up many times. The chain joins TRBV30 to TRBJ1-2; D uncertain. CDR3 length: 12 amino acids. Trimming pared 3 bases from V and 5 bases from J, leaving 10 bases between. The germline V gene encodes CDR1 GTSNPN and CDR2 SVGIG (reference sequence). The CDR3 DNA follows: TGTGCCTGGAGCCCCGGGAGTTATGGCTACACCTTC. It yields the protein CAWSPGSYGYTF.

There are a few counts of this clone. The chain joins TRBV9 to TRBJ2-1; TRBD1 is a possible D gene (6 bases). CDR3 size: 15 residues. V lost 3 bases and J lost 2, with 12 bases in between. Germline assignment: CDR1 SGDLS and CDR2 YYNGEE. DNA of the CDR3: TGTGCCAGCAGCGGACGGGACAAGCCCTACAATGAGCAGTTCTTC. Protein sequence: CASSGRDKPYNEQFF.

The rearrangement joins TRBV6-4 to TRBJ1-2; 9 bases are a match to TRBD1. From germline, CDR1 is MRHNA and CDR2 SNTAGT. The CDR3 extends over 15 amino acids. V shed 4 bases, J shed 4 bases, and the junction held 7 bases outside the gene matches. Here the CDR3 DNA reads TGTGCCAGCAGTGCCGGGACAGGGTCTAGCTATGGCTACACCTTC. Its translation is CASSAGTGSSYGYTF.

This clone has just a few counts. V is TRBV7-9 and J is TRBJ1-2, with TRBD1 identical over 7 bases. The germline gives CDR1 SEHNR, CDR2 FQNEAQ (reference sequence). This CDR3 has 13 residues. J was trimmed by 8 bases and V by 5 bases; bases with no gene match: 8. Here the CDR3 DNA reads TGTGCCAGCAGCCTCACAGGGGAACGCGGCTACACCTTC. Amino acid sequence: CASSLTGERGYTF.

Many counts were recorded for this clone. The chain combines TRBV7-9 with TRBJ1-1; no clear D. The CDR3 consists of 14 residues. V lost 0 bases and J 1 base, leaving 6 bases between the germline ends. From germline, CDR1 is SEHNR and CDR2 FQNEAQ (reference sequence). The CDR3 loop is CASSLAPENTEAFF. The DNA for the CDR3 is TGTGCCAGCAGCTTAGCCCCAGAGAACACTGAAGCTTTCTTT.